These 24 T cell receptor beta chains share one sample of origin, sequenced in a study of blood T cell repertoires in COVID-19. Sequenced by immunoSEQ multiplex PCR; TCRdb stores in-frame clones only, minus some. The sample holds about 92,000 clones, over 75% seen once. Sequenced sample: peripheral blood. The receptor source for this set is a human donor in a cohort sampled during active COVID-19.

The gene calls are TRBV11-1 and TRBJ2-5, with TRBD1 matching over 9 bases. The CDR3 covers 15 residues. With V trimmed by 3 bases and J by 5 bases, 7 bases remained unmatched. Germline CDR1 reads SGHAT; CDR2 reads FQDESV (reference sequence). The CDR3, as DNA: TGTGCCAGCAGCTTGGCGACAGGGGGAATGGAGACCCAGTACTTC. Translated: CASSLATGGMETQYF.

The J gene is TRBJ2-1, the V gene TRBV3-1 (or the pseudogene TRBV3-2), with D possibly TRBD1 on 5 matching bases. The ends were cut back, 3 bases at V and 5 bases at J, with 11 bases in the middle. The CDR3 is 14 residues long. Looked up from germline, CDR1 is LGHDT and CDR2 is YNNKEL (reference sequence). The CDR3 here is CASSQGHGNNEQFF. The CDR3 coding sequence is TGTGCCAGCAGCCAGGGGCACGGAAACAATGAGCAGTTCTTC.

This clone was seen once. This chain links TRBV5-4 with TRBJ1-3; a weak D match, TRBD1 (6 bases). Germline CDR1 is SGHNT and CDR2 is YYREEE (reference sequence). The CDR3 is 17 residues long. Trimming took off 4 bases at V and 1 base at J, with 18 bases between the two ends. CDR3 DNA sequence: TGTGCCAGCAGCCGTGGGGGACATCCCTCTTCTGGAAACACCATATATTTT. This sequence encodes CASSRGGHPSSGNTIYF.

In its sample, this clone was seen once. The chain joins TRBV10-3 to TRBJ1-3, with TRBD1 matching 8 bases. Germline CDR1 is ENHRY and CDR2 is SYGVKD. The CDR3 spans 13 residues. V lost 6 bases and J lost 3; bases outside the gene matches: 1. The CDR3 spells CAIRTGVGNTIYF. CDR3 nucleotides: TGTGCCATCAGGACAGGGGTTGGAAACACCATATATTTT.

The CDR3 bases are TGCGCCAGCAGCCGCCAGGGGAGCTCCTACAATGAGCAGTTCTTC. This sequence encodes CASSRQGSSYNEQFF. The V call is TRBV4-3, the J call TRBJ2-1, with D perhaps TRBD1 (6 bases). Germline values: CDR1 LGHNA, CDR2 YSLEER. The CDR3 has 15 residues. Trimming left V 4 bases short and J 0 bases short, with 10 bases between.

This clone came up once. V is TRBV29-1 and J is TRBJ1-1, with TRBD1 matching over 7 bases. CDR1 is SQVTM and CDR2 is ANQGSEA in the germline V gene. Losses at the gene ends were 1 base for V and 2 bases for J; bases not matched to a gene: 16. The CDR3 extends over 18 amino acids. As DNA, the CDR3 is TGCAGCGTTGAAGCAGGGGGGTTATCCAACCGCTTCAACACTGAAGCTTTCTTT. Its protein product is CSVEAGGLSNRFNTEAFF.

DNA of the CDR3: TGTGCCAGCAGCTTATTAGTCTCATCCGGGGAGCTGTTTTTT. It translates to CASSLLVSSGELFF. The rearrangement uses TRBV11-2 and TRBJ2-2; no clear D. Germline V gives CDR1 SGHAT, CDR2 FQNNGV. V lost 2 bases and J 6 bases, leaving 10 bases between the germline ends. This CDR3 has 14 residues.

This clone was seen once. The chain uses TRBV30 and TRBJ2-3, with 10 bases that match TRBD2. The CDR3 is 14 amino acids. J gave up 6 bases and V 5 bases, and 8 bases lay outside the gene matches. Germline V gives CDR1 GTSNPN, CDR2 SVGIG (reference sequence). CDR3 protein: CAWETSGFTDTQYF. As DNA, the CDR3 is TGTGCCTGGGAGACTAGCGGGTTTACGGATACGCAGTATTTT.

The sample holds one count of this clone. V usage is TRBV10-3 and J usage is TRBJ1-1, with D hard to call. Germline CDR1 is ENHRY and CDR2 is SYGVKD. The CDR3 covers 15 residues. Trimming cost V 4 bases and J 5 bases, with 17 bases left between them. The CDR3 here is CAISVGRGLETEAFF. Here the CDR3 DNA reads TGTGCCATCAGTGTCGGTAGAGGGTTAGAAACTGAAGCTTTCTTT.

The CDR3 loop reads CASRPTTGADETQYF. The CDR3 DNA reads as TGTGCCAGCAGACCTACGACAGGGGCGGATGAGACCCAGTACTTC. The chain has TRBV6-5 and TRBJ2-5; the match to TRBD1 covers 8 bases. The germline V gene encodes CDR1 MNHEY and CDR2 SVGAGI. The CDR3 extends over 15 amino acids. The ends lost 6 bases at V and 5 bases at J; junction bases unmatched: 11.

This sequence joins TRBV4-1 and TRBJ2-2, with TRBD1 identical over 7 bases. CDR3 length: 15 residues. Germline lookup yields CDR1 MGHRA and CDR2 YSYEKL. Unmatched junction bases numbered 11, after V lost 5 bases and J lost 8 bases. The CDR3 coding sequence is TGCGCCAGCAGCTCTACCGGACAGGTCTGGGGGGAGCTGTTTTTT. Its translation: CASSSTGQVWGELFF.

This clone was observed once. This chain joins TRBV6-5 and TRBJ2-7, with 10 bases that match TRBD1. CDR1 and CDR2 from the germline V gene are MNHEY and SVGAGI. V lost 6 bases and J lost 3; bases outside the gene matches: 5. This CDR3 region has 14 residues. CDR3: CASSGTGEGYEQYF. The CDR3 DNA reads TGTGCCAGCAGCGGGACAGGGGAAGGCTACGAGCAGTACTTC.

This chain uses TRBV28 with TRBJ1-1, with a weak D call TRBD1 (5 bases). CDR1 is MDHEN and CDR2 is SYDVKM in the germline V gene. CDR3 length: 14 residues. The germline V and J ends were trimmed by 4 bases and 2 bases, with 11 bases remaining between them. DNA of the CDR3: TGTGCCAGCAGTTCCCTCTGGGGCAACACTGAAGCTTTCTTT. Its translation is CASSSLWGNTEAFF.

The chain carries TRBV6-6 and TRBJ2-5; 8 bases match TRBD2. The germline gives CDR1 MNHNY, CDR2 SVGAGI (reference sequence). There are 12 residues in the CDR3. After removal of 8 bases from V and 5 bases from J, the junction contained 4 bases not matched to a gene. CDR3 residues: CASRGGSETQYF. DNA for the CDR3: TGTGCCAGCCGGGGGGGGTCCGAGACCCAGTACTTC.

The rearrangement uses TRBV2 and TRBJ1-6; perhaps TRBD1 as D (5 bases). From germline, CDR1 is SNHLY and CDR2 FYNNEI. CDR3 length equals 15 residues. V lost 5 bases to trimming and J lost 8 bases, with 16 bases between them. The CDR3 DNA is TGTGCCAGCAGTTTCTCGCCAGGGTGGGATTCACCCCTCCACTTT. This gives the protein CASSFSPGWDSPLHF.

The chain recombines TRBV21-1 with TRBJ2-3; TRBD2 is the table's D call, not checked against the DNA. TRBV21-1 is a pseudogene. This CDR3 comprises 17 residues. The CDR3 loop is CASSTMTSGDSTDTQYF. CDR3 DNA: TGTGCCAGCAGCACCATGACTAGCGGGGACAGCACAGATACGCAGTATTTT.

The J gene is TRBJ2-2, the V gene TRBV18, with D uncertain. Deletions cut 2 bases from V and 1 base from J, with 11 bases between. Germline-derived CDR1 and CDR2 are KGHSH and LQKENI. The CDR3 spans 16 residues. The CDR3 spells CASSPERVENTGELFF. In nucleotides, the CDR3 is TGTGCCAGCTCACCAGAACGGGTGGAGAACACCGGGGAGCTGTTTTTT.

V is TRBV5-1 and J is TRBJ2-2; D is uncertain. The germline V gene has CDR1 SGHRS and CDR2 YFSETQ. The CDR3 totals 16 residues. V shed 0 bases and J shed 1 base, with 10 bases lying between them. DNA for the CDR3: TGCGCCAGCAGCTTGGAACTCGCGGAGAACACCGGGGAGCTGTTTTTT. Its protein is CASSLELAENTGELFF.

The chain recombines TRBV19 with TRBJ1-5; 7 positions agree with TRBD1. This CDR3 comprises 15 residues. The V segment lost 8 bases and the J segment 11 bases; nucleotides outside the gene matches: 18. Per the germline V gene, CDR1 is LNHDA and CDR2 is SQIVND (reference sequence). CDR3 protein: CASPPETGPFGAQHF. CDR3 in DNA: TGTGCCAGTCCCCCCGAGACAGGGCCCTTCGGTGCCCAGCATTTT.

CDR3 amino acids: CASSLTGFNYGYTF. In DNA form, the CDR3 reads TGTGCCAGCAGCCTGACAGGGTTTAACTATGGCTACACCTTC. V is TRBV7-3 and J is TRBJ1-2; the match to TRBD1 covers 7 bases. This CDR3 spans 14 amino acids. The germline V gene has CDR1 SGHTA and CDR2 FQGTGA. The V segment lost 5 bases and the J segment 1 base; nucleotides outside the gene matches: 4.

V usage is TRBV5-1 and J usage is TRBJ1-1; TRBD1 might be the D (5 bases). CDR1 is SGHRS and CDR2 is YFSETQ in the germline V gene. The CDR3 covers 17 residues. The ends were cut back, 0 bases at V and 0 bases at J, with 15 bases in the middle. The CDR3 reads CASSLEGRATMNTEAFF. DNA of the CDR3: TGCGCCAGCAGCTTGGAGGGGAGGGCAACCATGAACACTGAAGCTTTCTTT.

The chain employs TRBV9 and TRBJ2-5; 8 nucleotides agree with TRBD2. The CDR3 contains 19 residues. V dropped 0 bases and J dropped 1; count of bases not matched to a gene: 14. In germline, CDR1 is SGDLS, CDR2 YYNGEE. CDR3 amino acids: CASSVVAGGSSGLQETQYF. The CDR3 DNA is TGTGCCAGCAGCGTAGTCGCCGGGGGCTCTAGCGGGCTCCAAGAGACCCAGTACTTC.

The chain recombines TRBV10-3 with TRBJ2-3; weak D call: TRBD2 (5 bases). The germline V and J ends were trimmed by 5 bases and 0 bases, with 30 bases remaining between them. The CDR3 extends over 21 amino acids. Germline CDR1 reads ENHRY; CDR2 reads SYGVKD. CDR3 sequence: CAISNPRSGVSQALSTDTQYF. The CDR3 bases are TGTGCCATCAGTAACCCCCGATCCGGGGTTTCCCAGGCTTTAAGCACAGATACGCAGTATTTT.

As regards this clone: This sample also contains other DNA sequences that code for the same CDR3. The rearrangement links TRBV6-5 to TRBJ2-3; D possibly corresponds to TRBD2 (5 bases). Trimming stripped 2 bases from V and 9 bases from J, with 9 bases between. The CDR3 runs to 12 residues. Germline V gives CDR1 MNHEY, CDR2 SVGAGI. DNA of the CDR3: TGTGCCAGCAGTTACGCGGGCGGGACGCAGTATTTT. This sequence encodes CASSYAGGTQYF.